The next 6 T cell receptor beta chains were all read from a single sample in a study of cytomegalovirus exposure and HLA in healthy donors. Primers: 60 Vbeta forward and 13 Jbeta reverse. Generated by immunoSEQ multiplex PCR, the TCRdb table keeps only in-frame clones and is missing some. The sample gives more than 80,000 clones, approximately 81% of which show up once; 4.1% is in the top ten. The sequencing input was PBMCs. All receptors come from a woman in her thirties or forties in good health and CMV-seropositive.

The chain links TRBV6-1 to TRBJ2-7, with D perhaps TRBD1 (7 bases). CDR3 length: 13 amino acids. Germline CDR1 MNHNS, CDR2 SASEGT. With 7 bases removed from V and 6 bases from J, the gap between germline ends came to 16 bases. In DNA, the CDR3 is TGTGCCAGCAATGACAGGGAGGAGTCCGAGCAGTACTTC. Encoded protein: CASNDREESEQYF.

A single count supports this clone. The rearrangement links TRBV5-6 to TRBJ2-7; D remains unclear. The length of the CDR3 is 14 residues. CDR1 is SGHDT and CDR2 is YYEEEE in the germline V gene. With 0 bases removed from V and 0 bases from J, the gap between germline ends came to 7 bases. CDR3 sequence (DNA): TGTGCCAGCAGCTTGGGACTGAACTCCTACGAGCAGTACTTC. Translated, it gives CASSLGLNSYEQYF.

V gene TRBV30 combines with J gene TRBJ1-2, with 7 nucleotides matching TRBD1. The junction had 3 bases not matched to a gene; V was cut back by 3 bases and J by 8 bases. The CDR3 spans 11 residues. CDR1 is GTSNPN, CDR2 SVGIG, per germline (reference sequence). The CDR3 DNA is TGTGCCTGGAGCCAAGGGGGCGGCTACACCTTC. It encodes CAWSQGGGYTF. Using reference TRBV30 and TRBJ1-2 for the parts outside the CDR3, the full variable domain is SQTIHQWPATLVQPVGSPLSLECTVEGTSNPNLYWYRQAAGRGLQLLFYSVGIGQISSEVPQNLSASRPQDRQFILSSKKLLLSDSGFYLCAWSQGGGYTFGSGTRLTVV.

V and J are TRBV2 and TRBJ2-7; 9 nucleotides agree with TRBD1. V lost 7 bases, J lost 4 bases, and 8 bases stayed unmatched. This CDR3 comprises 14 residues. CDR1 and CDR2 from the germline V gene are SNHLY and FYNNEI. CDR3 bases: TGTGCCAGCACACCGGGACAGGGATTATACGAGCAGTACTTC. Protein sequence: CASTPGQGLYEQYF.

The chain carries TRBV27 and TRBJ2-3; the match to TRBD2 covers 8 bases. The germline CDR1 and CDR2 sequences are MNHEY and SMNVEV (reference sequence). The CDR3 is made up of 14 amino acids. V was pared by 6 bases and J by 1 base, with 3 bases of the junction left unmatched. CDR3 sequence: CASSGGGRTDTQYF. The CDR3 DNA follows: TGTGCCAGCAGCGGGGGGGGTCGCACAGATACGCAGTATTTT.

This chain connects TRBV7-6 to TRBJ2-3; TRBD2 matches 10 bases. V dropped 2 bases and J dropped 4; count of bases not matched to a gene: 12. There are 18 residues in the CDR3. Germline V gene data show CDR1 as SGHVS and CDR2 as FNYEAQ. The CDR3 coding sequence is TGTGCCAGCAGCTTACGGCCTAGCGGGAGCCGGTTACCAGATACGCAGTATTTT. Translating gives CASSLRPSGSRLPDTQYF. The full variable domain, rest sourced from reference TRBV7-6 and TRBJ2-3, is GAGVSQSPRYKVTKRGQDVALRCDPISGHVSLYWYRQALGQGPEFLTYFNYEAQQDKSGLPNDRFSAERPEGSISTLTIQRTEQRDSAMYRCASSLRPSGSRLPDTQYFGPGTRLTVL.